Sequencing of this T cell receptor beta chain was carried out in a study of T cell clonality in common variable immunodeficiency. Findings of the study overall: Reportedly, TCR beta sequences from common variable immunodeficiency showed fewer deletions and N-nucleotide insertions. CVID subjects showed higher TCRbeta clonality than healthy controls.

The CVID group had approximately 14 females and some 31 males, mean age around 40. For at least one year, all CVID subjects received replacement immunoglobulin. Trimming took 5 bases from V and 1 from J, leaving 10 bases between them. CDR1 SGHTA and CDR2 FQGNSA come from the germline V gene. This CDR3 comprises 14 residues. The data were produced by immunoSEQ multiplex PCR, yet TCRdb's version contains in-frame clones alone and is incomplete. Singletons are absent from the sample, which has roughly 20,000 clones. This clone has only a few counts. Its antigen is unknown. Read data end 3 residues before the CDR3 end; the end is taken from the germline J gene.

The sequence was collected from a human donor with common variable immunodeficiency. V and J are TRBV7-2 and TRBJ2-3; TRBD1 might be the D (6 bases). Sequenced: peripheral blood mononuclear cells. CDR3 loop: CASSEQGRTDTQYF. The sequenced part of the CDR3 DNA is TGTGCCAGCAGCGAACAGGGACGCACAGATACG.